Each of the 18 T cell receptor beta chains below was sequenced from the same sample in a study of vaccination and CD4 T cells after COVID-19. These receptors have no known antigen. The Oncomine TCR Beta short-read assay sequenced DNA from cultured CD4+ T cells. TCRdb re-called the PCR reads through MiXCR, storing one row per CDR3 protein. The sample has approximately 13,000 distinct CDR3 sequences; roughly 50% are singletons. As for treatment: approximately nine-day PBMC culture with coronavirus spike peptide pools or control peptides (ViraFEST assay). Sequencing was performed on CD4+ T cells from blood, cultured in vitro. The receptors come from a human donor who had recovered from COVID-19.

The rearrangement joins TRBV20-1 to TRBJ2-7; D may be TRBD1 (5 bases). Trimming removed 6 bases from V and 1 base from J, with 13 bases in between. Germline V gene lookup returns CDR1 DFQATT and CDR2 SNEGSKA (reference sequence). This CDR3 region has 13 residues. The CDR3 region is CSAYRAGSYEQYF. The CDR3 DNA reads as TGCAGTGCCTACCGTGCAGGGTCCTACGAGCAGTACTTC.

This chain connects TRBV5-1 to TRBJ1-2, with 8 bases fitting TRBD1. The CDR3 extends over 14 amino acids. CDR1 SGHRS and CDR2 YFSETQ come from the germline V gene. J was trimmed by 5 bases and V by 2 bases; bases with no gene match: 5. The CDR3 protein is CASSFDRGGYGYTF. CDR3 nucleotide sequence: TGCGCCAGCAGCTTCGACAGGGGAGGTTATGGCTACACCTTC. The variable domain in full, with the rest retrieved from reference TRBV5-1 and TRBJ1-2, is KAGVTQTPRYLIKTRGQQVTLSCSPISGHRSVSWYQQTPGQGLQFLFEYFSETQRNKGNFPGRFSGRQFSNSRSEMNVSTLELGDSALYLCASSFDRGGYGYTFGSGTRLTVV.

V gene TRBV6-1 combines with J gene TRBJ1-2; D unclear. The ends were cut back, 2 bases at V and 10 bases at J, with 8 bases in the middle. The germline V gene has CDR1 MNHNS and CDR2 SASEGT. The CDR3 runs 11 residues. The CDR3 is CASSETVVYTF. CDR3 bases: TGTGCCAGCAGTGAAACGGTCGTCTACACCTTC.

The table lists this clonotype with a few counts. CDR3 in amino acids: CASSRDSYNEQFF. The CDR3 DNA sequence: TGTGCCAGCAGCCGTGACAGCTACAATGAGCAGTTCTTC. The chain couples TRBV7-9 to TRBJ2-1; maybe TRBD1 (5 bases). Germline V gives CDR1 SEHNR, CDR2 FQNEAQ (reference sequence). The CDR3 sequence is 13 residues long. With 5 bases removed from V and 3 bases from J, the gap between germline ends came to 8 bases.

By share, this clonotype ranks as medium-sized. The chain combines TRBV2 with TRBJ1-5; D not certain. V was trimmed by 2 bases and J by 2 bases, leaving 7 bases between them. The CDR3 is made up of 14 amino acids. The germline gives CDR1 SNHLY, CDR2 FYNNEI. The CDR3 here is CASSERPGNQPQHF. For the CDR3, the DNA is TGTGCCAGCAGTGAAAGGCCGGGCAATCAGCCCCAGCATTTT. The variable domain in full, completed from reference TRBV2 and TRBJ1-5, reads EPEVTQTPSHQVTQMGQEVILRCVPISNHLYFYWYRQILGQKVEFLVSFYNNEISEKSEIFDDQFSVERPDGSNFTLKIRSTKLEDSAMYFCASSERPGNQPQHFGDGTRLSIL.

The rearrangement links TRBV6-1 to TRBJ2-2; a possible D gene is TRBD2 (5 bases). The germline V gene encodes CDR1 MNHNS and CDR2 SASEGT. CDR3 length: 15 amino acids. V lost 6 bases to trimming and J lost 0 bases, with 11 bases between them. The CDR3 DNA is TGTGCCAGCAGCCCAGACTATCCGAACACCGGGGAGCTGTTTTTT. This sequence encodes CASSPDYPNTGELFF.

This sequence joins TRBV20-1 and TRBJ2-5; maybe TRBD2 (7 bases). Germline-derived CDR1 and CDR2 are DFQATT and SNEGSKA (reference sequence). This CDR3 comprises 13 residues. In nucleotides, the CDR3 is TGCAGCCCAAGAGGGGGGGCCGGTGAGACCCAGTACTTC. Its protein is CSPRGGAGETQYF.

The J gene is TRBJ2-3, the V gene TRBV5-6; TRBD1 agrees at 7 bases. The CDR3 has 15 residues. The V gene's germline CDR1 is SGHDT and CDR2 YYEEEE. V shed 0 bases and J 0 bases; nucleotides not matched to a gene: 1. This chain's CDR3 is CASSLEGASTDTQYF. Here the CDR3 DNA reads TGTGCCAGCAGCTTGGAGGGGGCAAGCACAGATACGCAGTATTTT.

The chain joins TRBV12-3 or TRBV12-4 to TRBJ1-5; no firm D call. Trimming stripped 7 bases from V and 7 bases from J, with 23 bases between. The CDR3 runs to 16 residues. CDR3 nucleotides: TGTGCCAGCACCCTAATGAGTGGAGGGAGGTGGCAGCCCCAGCATTTT. It translates to CASTLMSGGRWQPQHF.

The chain uses TRBV12-3 or TRBV12-4 and TRBJ2-7, with 8 nucleotides matching TRBD2. The trim removed 2 bases at V and 3 bases at J, leaving 6 bases unmatched. The CDR3 consists of 15 residues. CDR3 sequence: CASSLKRGSYYEQYF. The CDR3 nucleotides read TGTGCCAGCAGTTTAAAGCGGGGGTCATACTACGAGCAGTACTTC.

The rearrangement joins TRBV20-1 to TRBJ1-1, with D hard to call. The CDR3 totals 13 residues. Trimming stripped 5 bases from V and 2 bases from J, with 12 bases between. Looked up from germline, CDR1 is DFQATT and CDR2 is SNEGSKA (reference sequence). The CDR3 nucleotides are TGCAGTGCTCCCCGTAAGCTAAACACTGAAGCTTTCTTT. This codes for CSAPRKLNTEAFF.

The sample holds a few counts of this clonotype. The genes are TRBV7-6 and TRBJ2-3; 8 bases are a match to TRBD1. This CDR3 is 15 amino acids long. The germline V gene encodes CDR1 SGHVS and CDR2 FNYEAQ. V lost 4 bases and J lost 2; bases outside the gene matches: 5. The CDR3 sequence: CASSWGQALTDTQYF. CDR3 nucleotide sequence: TGTGCCAGCAGCTGGGGACAGGCCCTCACAGATACGCAGTATTTT.

There are a few counts of this clonotype. The chain uses TRBV6-1 and TRBJ2-7; a possible D gene is TRBD2 (5 bases). Trimming took off 2 bases at V and 2 bases at J, with 10 bases between the two ends. Germline values: CDR1 MNHNS, CDR2 SASEGT. This CDR3 is 14 amino acids long. The CDR3 nucleotides read TGTGCCAGCAGTGAACCCAGCGGAGCCTACGAGCAGTACTTC. Amino acids: CASSEPSGAYEQYF.

V gene TRBV6-5 combines with J gene TRBJ2-2; perhaps TRBD2 as D (6 bases). Germline CDR1 MNHEY, CDR2 SVGAGI. CDR3 length equals 14 residues. V dropped 4 bases and J dropped 6 bases, with 12 bases sitting between them. The CDR3 here is CASSFRPGAGELFF. DNA of the CDR3: TGTGCCAGCAGTTTTCGACCGGGGGCCGGGGAGCTGTTTTTT.

The V call is TRBV5-1, the J call TRBJ2-7, with D unresolved. CDR1 is SGHRS and CDR2 is YFSETQ in the germline V gene. Trimming shortened V by 5 bases and J by 0 bases, and 12 bases separated the two germline ends. This CDR3 is built from 14 residues. CDR3 sequence: CASRSLSSSYEQYF. In nucleotides, the CDR3 is TGCGCCAGCAGATCACTATCGAGCTCCTACGAGCAGTACTTC.

The genes are TRBV7-9 and TRBJ1-6, with D possibly matching TRBD1 (5 bases). The ends were cut back, 1 base at V and 9 bases at J, with 16 bases in the middle. CDR1 and CDR2 (germline): SEHNR, FQNEAQ (reference sequence). The CDR3 is 16 residues long. As DNA, the CDR3 is TGTGCCAGCAGCTTAGTATTTAGCGGCGGGGGTTCACCCCTCCACTTT. Protein product: CASSLVFSGGGSPLHF.

This clonotype was counted once. V and J are TRBV4-1 and TRBJ1-1; 8 nucleotides match TRBD1. Trimming removed 4 bases from V and 4 bases from J; junction bases left unmatched: 8. The CDR3 is 15 amino acids. Looked up from germline, CDR1 is MGHRA and CDR2 is YSYEKL. The CDR3 region has the DNA TGCGCCAGCAGCCGTAATGGACAGGGCGGCACTGAAGCTTTCTTT. Translated, it gives CASSRNGQGGTEAFF.

This clonotype showed up just a few times. The chain recombines TRBV10-1 with TRBJ1-5; D remains unclear. Trimming pared 2 bases from V and 4 bases from J, leaving 15 bases between. Per germline, CDR1 WNHNN and CDR2 SYGVQD (reference sequence). This CDR3 is built from 16 residues. The CDR3 loop is CASSEDHQSGNQPQHF. In DNA, the CDR3 is TGCGCCAGCAGTGAGGACCACCAGTCTGGGAATCAGCCCCAGCATTTT.